Sequencing of this T cell receptor beta chain was carried out in a study of cytomegalovirus exposure and HLA in healthy donors. V lost 0 bases, J lost 0 bases, and 10 bases lay in between. This CDR3 is 17 amino acids long. Germline V CDR1 and CDR2: SGHTS, YDEGEE. With respect to this clone: The antigen remains unidentified.

Study results and caveats: Common viral pathogens (according to a later analysis) appeared linked to several of the most significant clusters.

The PCR contained 60 Vbeta and 13 Jbeta primers. Assay used: immunoSEQ multiplex PCR; TCRdb lists only in-frame clones, some missing. The repertoire consists of 150,000 to 200,000 clones, with 75% to 85% occurring once and the leading ten covering under 8%. What was sequenced was PBMCs. The rearrangement links TRBV5-8 to TRBJ2-6; the D gene is possibly TRBD1 (6 bases). The receptor was derived from a man over 45 in good health and CMV-seropositive. CDR3 DNA sequence: TGTGCCAGCAGCTTGGGTGGGGGCTTCTCTGGGGCCAACGTCCTGACTTTC. Translated, it gives CASSLGGGFSGANVLTF.